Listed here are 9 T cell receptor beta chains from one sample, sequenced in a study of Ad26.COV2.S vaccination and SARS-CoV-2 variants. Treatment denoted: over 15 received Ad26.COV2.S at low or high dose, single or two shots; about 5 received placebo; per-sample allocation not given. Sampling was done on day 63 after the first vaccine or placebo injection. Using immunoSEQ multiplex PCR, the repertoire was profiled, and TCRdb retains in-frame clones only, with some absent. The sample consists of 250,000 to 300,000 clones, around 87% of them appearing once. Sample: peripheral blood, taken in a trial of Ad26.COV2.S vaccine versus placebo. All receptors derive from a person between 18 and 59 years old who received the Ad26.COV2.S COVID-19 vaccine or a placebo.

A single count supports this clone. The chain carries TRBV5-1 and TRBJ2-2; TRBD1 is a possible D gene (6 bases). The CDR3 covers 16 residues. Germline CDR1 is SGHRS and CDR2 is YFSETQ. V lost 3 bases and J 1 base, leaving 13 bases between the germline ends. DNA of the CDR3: TGCGCCAGCAGCTCACCCCAGGGGTGGAACACCGGGGAGCTGTTTTTT. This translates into CASSSPQGWNTGELFF.

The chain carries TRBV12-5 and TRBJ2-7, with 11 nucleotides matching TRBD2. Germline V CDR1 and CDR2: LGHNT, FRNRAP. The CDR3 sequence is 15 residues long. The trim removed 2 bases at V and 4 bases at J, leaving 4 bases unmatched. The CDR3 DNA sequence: TGTGCTAGTGGTTTGATAGCGGGGGGGCCGTACGAGCAGTACTTC. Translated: CASGLIAGGPYEQYF.

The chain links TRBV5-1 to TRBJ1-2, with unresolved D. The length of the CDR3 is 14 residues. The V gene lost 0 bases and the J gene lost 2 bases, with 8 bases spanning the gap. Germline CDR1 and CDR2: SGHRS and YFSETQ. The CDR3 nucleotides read TGCGCCAGCAGCTTGGAGCTGGGAAACTATGGCTACACCTTC. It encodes CASSLELGNYGYTF.

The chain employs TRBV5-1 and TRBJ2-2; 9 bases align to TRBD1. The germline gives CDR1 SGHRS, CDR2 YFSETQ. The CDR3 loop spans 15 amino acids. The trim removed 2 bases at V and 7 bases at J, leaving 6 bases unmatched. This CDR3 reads CASSFRDRANGELFF. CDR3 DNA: TGCGCCAGCAGCTTCCGGGACAGGGCGAACGGGGAGCTGTTTTTT.

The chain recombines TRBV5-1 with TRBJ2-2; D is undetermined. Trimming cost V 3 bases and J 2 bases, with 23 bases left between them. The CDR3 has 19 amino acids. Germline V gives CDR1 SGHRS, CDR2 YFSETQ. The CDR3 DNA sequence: TGCGCCAGCAGCTCATCTTCTGCGACACGCGGAGTAAACACCGGGGAGCTGTTTTTT. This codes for CASSSSSATRGVNTGELFF.

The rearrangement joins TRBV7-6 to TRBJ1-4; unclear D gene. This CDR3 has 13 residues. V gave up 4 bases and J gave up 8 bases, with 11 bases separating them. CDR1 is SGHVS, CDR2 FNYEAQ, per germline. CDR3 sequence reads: CASSYGVQEKLFF. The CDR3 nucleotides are TGTGCCAGCAGCTACGGGGTACAAGAAAAACTGTTTTTT.

CDR3 protein: CASSATHRVTEAFF. CDR3 DNA sequence: TGTGCCAGCAGCGCAACTCACAGGGTTACTGAAGCTTTCTTT. This chain joins TRBV9 and TRBJ1-1; D might be TRBD1 (6 bases). Germline loops: CDR1 SGDLS, CDR2 YYNGEE. The CDR3 has 14 amino acids. V shed 3 bases and J shed 5 bases, with 14 bases lying between them.

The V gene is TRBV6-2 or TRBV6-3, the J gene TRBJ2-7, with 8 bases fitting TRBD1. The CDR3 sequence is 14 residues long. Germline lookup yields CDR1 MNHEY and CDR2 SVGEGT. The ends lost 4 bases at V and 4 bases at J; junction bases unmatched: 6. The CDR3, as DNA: TGTGCCAGCAGTTCCAGGGGGCGTAATTACGAGCAGTACTTC. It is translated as CASSSRGRNYEQYF.

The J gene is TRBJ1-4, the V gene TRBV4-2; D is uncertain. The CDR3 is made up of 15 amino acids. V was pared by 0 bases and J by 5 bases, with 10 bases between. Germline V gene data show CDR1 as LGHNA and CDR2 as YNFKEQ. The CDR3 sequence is CASSQDQGSNEKLFF. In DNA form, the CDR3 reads TGTGCCAGCAGCCAAGATCAAGGATCAAATGAAAAACTGTTTTTT.